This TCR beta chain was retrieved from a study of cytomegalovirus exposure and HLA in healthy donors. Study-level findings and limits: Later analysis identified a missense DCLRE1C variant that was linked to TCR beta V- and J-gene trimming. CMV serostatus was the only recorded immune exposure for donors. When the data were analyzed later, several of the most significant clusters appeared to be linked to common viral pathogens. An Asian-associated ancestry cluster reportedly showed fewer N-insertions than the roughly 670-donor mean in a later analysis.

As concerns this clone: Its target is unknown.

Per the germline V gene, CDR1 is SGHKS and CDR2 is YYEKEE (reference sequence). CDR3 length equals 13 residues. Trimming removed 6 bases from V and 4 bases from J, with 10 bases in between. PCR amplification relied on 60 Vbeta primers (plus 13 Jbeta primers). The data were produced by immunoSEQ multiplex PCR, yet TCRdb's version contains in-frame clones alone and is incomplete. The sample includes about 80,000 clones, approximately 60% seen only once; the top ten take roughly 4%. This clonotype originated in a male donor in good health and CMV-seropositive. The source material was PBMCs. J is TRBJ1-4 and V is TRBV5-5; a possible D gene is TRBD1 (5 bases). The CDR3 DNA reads TGTGCCAGCATTCCAGGGAATAATGAAAAACTGTTTTTT. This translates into CASIPGNNEKLFF.